The present TCR beta chain was sequenced within a study of blood T cell repertoires in COVID-19 (dated by TCRdb to 2020 to 2021). Some background on the complete study: Collaborator samples came from the United States, Italy and Spain and covered acute and convalescent phases of COVID-19. Samples were obtained from the ongoing ImmuneRACE study (first 160 participants) and from 1,000 to 1,500 subjects provided by 6 global collaborators. Where available, HLA class I and class II types were obtained from metadata supplied by the sample provider rather than from assay-based typing. Sample metadata almost always included a de-identified subject ID, COVID-19 status, age in years and sex. The material from the prospective study consisted of cDNA or gDNA derived from T cells, B-cell-depleted T cells, or PBMCs. The repertoires were released in a freely available public database meant as a resource for research on the immune response to SARS-CoV-2. Subjects who had been exposed to COVID-19, were actively infected with it, or had recovered from it provided the deeply sampled blood TCRbeta repertoires that made up the dataset. The full study reports these points: The quantity of clinical and demographic metadata differed by source and by participant and was supplied without curation.

The immunoSEQ Assay, a bias-controlled multiplex PCR, was used to amplify TCRbeta CDR3 regions from genomic DNA. Concerning the study's data processing: The number of nucleated cells in each sample was estimated by amplification of reference gene primers within the assay. To quantify the absolute abundance of each unique TCRbeta CDR3 rearrangement, sequence reads were collapsed and filtered. For each sample, productive Simpson clonality was calculated as the square root of Simpson's diversity index over productive rearrangements. The table comes from immuneACCESS by way of TCRdb, which keeps in-frame sequences with V and J called. Part of the clones is missing from these tables; in studies checked, under half for an unresolved V gene and the rest for unknown reasons. The DNA was the basis for D and trimming; V, J and clone size are from that table. The sample yields about 150,000 clones; roughly four fifths were counted once. Together, the top ten hold over 12% of the sample.

Whole blood was collected in K2EDTA tubes by collaborating institutions according to the institutions' own protocols. Collaborator samples were shipped for TCRbeta analysis as frozen whole blood, isolated PBMCs, or DNA extracted from either sample type. A word on this clone: The antigen it recognizes is unknown. Nothing much larger sits one base from this clone, and base qualities are not available.

The CDR3 numbers 16 residues from cysteine through phenylalanine. CDR3 DNA is the only sequence kept; it has 48 bases, read in frame from the first base. Unmatched junction bases come to 5, with V trimmed by 6 bases and J by 1 base. Sequences LGHDT (CDR1) and YNNKEL (CDR2) are obtained from the germline V gene (reference sequence). The chain links TRBV3-1 (or the pseudogene TRBV3-2) with TRBJ2-1, with 11 bases matching TRBD2. Sequenced: peripheral blood. The sequence was obtained from a human donor with acute or convalescent COVID-19. The donor label of this sample is uncertain. The DNA sequence follows: TGTGCCAGCAGACCAACTAGCGGGAGTTCCTACAATGAGCAGTTCTTC. Its translation is CASRPTSGSSYNEQFF.